Listed here are 21 T cell receptor beta chains from one sample, sequenced in a study of cytomegalovirus exposure and HLA in healthy donors. PCR involved 60 Vbeta and 13 Jbeta primers. Produced via immunoSEQ multiplex PCR; TCRdb's table is partial and in-frame only. This repertoire comprises 190,000 or so clones; its ten largest clones make up approximately 0.74%. Source material: PBMCs. Receptors were obtained from a boy aged 5-17 years in good health and CMV-seronegative.

V is TRBV19 and J is TRBJ2-7; 8 nucleotides line up with TRBD1. CDR1 is LNHDA, CDR2 SQIVND, per germline (reference sequence). This CDR3 contains 14 residues. J gave up 6 bases and V 6 bases, and 10 bases lay outside the gene matches. The CDR3 coding sequence is TGTGCCAGTAGCCCTACGACAGGGGTGGCCGAGCAGTACTTC. It yields the protein CASSPTTGVAEQYF. The full variable domain, rest sourced from reference TRBV19 and TRBJ2-7, is DGGITQSPKYLFRKEGQNVTLSCEQNLNHDAMYWYRQDPGQGLRLIYYSQIVNDFQKGDIAEGYSVSREKKESFPLTVTSAQKNPTAFYLCASSPTTGVAEQYFGPGTRLTVT.

The rearrangement joins TRBV19 to TRBJ1-1; no reliable D call. The CDR3 has 12 residues. Trimming shortened V by 4 bases and J by 6 bases, and 9 bases separated the two germline ends. CDR1 is LNHDA, CDR2 SQIVND, per germline (reference sequence). Here the CDR3 DNA reads TGTGCCAGTAGTAACAACGAGGCTGAAGCTTTCTTT. Translation gives CASSNNEAEAFF.

Note on this clone: The identical CDR3 is also encoded by other nucleotide sequences in the sample. The chain uses TRBV5-1 and TRBJ2-1; 8 bases are shared with TRBD2. The CDR3 covers 16 residues. The germline gives CDR1 SGHRS, CDR2 YFSETQ. The trim removed 4 bases at V and 3 bases at J, leaving 9 bases unmatched. This chain's CDR3 is CASSTSLAGIYNEQFF. As DNA, the CDR3 is TGCGCCAGCAGCACCTCCTTAGCGGGGATCTACAATGAGCAGTTCTTC.

The chain uses TRBV10-3 and TRBJ2-5; 9 positions agree with TRBD2. The V and J ends lost 6 bases and 5 bases, in that order; junction bases with no gene match: 7. This CDR3 is built from 14 residues. Germline-derived CDR1 and CDR2 are ENHRY and SYGVKD. Here the CDR3 reads CAISTGLATETQYF. The CDR3, as DNA: TGTGCCATCAGCACGGGACTAGCAACTGAGACCCAGTACTTC.

The rearrangement joins TRBV6-6 to TRBJ1-1; D is unclear. Germline V lookup: CDR1 MNHNY, CDR2 SVGAGI (reference sequence). The CDR3 consists of 13 residues. Trimming removed 0 bases from V and 11 bases from J, with 13 bases in between. The chain's CDR3 is CASSYSSTGRAFF. In DNA form, the CDR3 reads TGTGCCAGCAGTTACTCGAGTACCGGGAGGGCTTTCTTT.

The V and J genes are TRBV7-2 and TRBJ2-6; possible D gene TRBD2, 5 bases. Germline V gene data show CDR1 as SGHTA and CDR2 as FQGNSA. The V gene lost 2 bases and the J gene lost 0 bases, with 11 bases spanning the gap. The CDR3 runs 17 residues. The CDR3 DNA reads TGTGCCAGCAGCTTAAAAGGGAGAGCCTCTGGGGCCAACGTCCTGACTTTC. This gives the protein CASSLKGRASGANVLTF.

The chain links TRBV5-4 to TRBJ1-1; maybe TRBD1 (5 bases). Trimming removed 0 bases from V and 8 bases from J, with 5 bases in between. The germline CDR1 and CDR2 sequences are SGHNT and YYREEE (reference sequence). The CDR3 is 11 amino acids. For the CDR3, the DNA is TGTGCCAGCAGCTTGGGACAGGAAGCTTTCTTT. Protein product: CASSLGQEAFF.

J is TRBJ1-2 and V is TRBV11-2, with 7 bases lining up with TRBD1. Per germline, CDR1 SGHAT and CDR2 FQNNGV. The CDR3 spans 17 residues. V lost 0 bases and J lost 4; bases outside the gene matches: 11. The CDR3 DNA reads as TGTGCCAGCAGCTTAGAAGGGACAGTTAACCCATTCTATGGCTACACCTTC. This encodes CASSLEGTVNPFYGYTF.

This chain joins TRBV27 and TRBJ1-2; 8 bases match TRBD1. V shed 8 bases, J shed 3 bases, and the junction held 8 bases outside the gene matches. Germline V gene data show CDR1 as MNHEY and CDR2 as SMNVEV (reference sequence). This CDR3 spans 14 amino acids. CDR3 in amino acids: CASPTGADYYGYTF. CDR3 nucleotide sequence: TGTGCCAGCCCGACAGGGGCGGATTACTATGGCTACACCTTC.

The chain uses TRBV4-1 and TRBJ2-1, with 7 bases that match TRBD1. CDR3 length: 16 amino acids. The V gene's germline CDR1 is MGHRA and CDR2 YSYEKL. The V gene end was trimmed by 4 bases and the J gene end by 7 bases; junction bases not matched to a gene: 13. CDR3 amino acids: CASSRARDRVMNEQFF. In DNA, the CDR3 is TGCGCCAGCAGCCGCGCCCGAGACAGGGTAATGAATGAGCAGTTCTTC.

The chain employs TRBV29-1 and TRBJ1-1, with 10 positions matching TRBD1. The J segment lost 1 base and the V segment lost 7 bases, leaving 9 bases of the junction unmatched. The CDR3 sequence is 15 residues long. Germline V gene sequence: CDR1 SQVTM, CDR2 ANQGSEA. The chain's CDR3 is CSGDRDRGPNTEAFF. The DNA for the CDR3 is TGCAGCGGCGACCGGGACAGGGGTCCGAACACTGAAGCTTTCTTT. Based on the CDR3 plus reference TRBV29-1 and TRBJ1-1, the full variable domain is SAVISQKPSRDICQRGTSLTIQCQVDSQVTMMFWYRQQPGQSLTLIATANQGSEATYESGFVIDKFPISRPNLTFSTLTVSNMSPEDSSIYLCSGDRDRGPNTEAFFGQGTRLTVV.

The chain employs TRBV7-8 and TRBJ2-5; weak D call: TRBD1 (6 bases). The CDR3 runs to 14 residues. Trimming left V 3 bases short and J 3 bases short, with 11 bases between. Germline-derived CDR1 and CDR2 are SGHVS and FQNEAQ. The CDR3 protein is CASSLRQAEETQYF. The CDR3 DNA reads TGTGCCAGCAGCTTGAGACAGGCCGAAGAGACCCAGTACTTC.

This chain connects TRBV30 to TRBJ1-4; 8 bases map to TRBD1. Germline lookup yields CDR1 GTSNPN and CDR2 SVGIG (reference sequence). J gave up 6 bases and V 5 bases, and 17 bases lay outside the gene matches. This CDR3 spans 17 amino acids. The CDR3 DNA sequence: TGTGCCTGGCGCCGGGACAGGACGCAGTCAGTAGATGAAAAACTGTTTTTT. Its translation is CAWRRDRTQSVDEKLFF.

J is TRBJ2-2 and V is TRBV15; 16 bases map to TRBD2. CDR1 is LNHNV and CDR2 is YYDKDF in the germline V gene (reference sequence). Losses at the gene ends were 3 bases for V and 2 bases for J; bases not matched to a gene: 9. The CDR3 has 20 amino acids. The DNA of the CDR3 is TGTGCCACCAGCAGTCCTCCGGGACTAGCGGGGGGGCCAAACACCGGGGAGCTGTTTTTT. The encoded protein is CATSSPPGLAGGPNTGELFF.

The V gene is TRBV5-4, the J gene TRBJ2-7, with 7 bases that match TRBD2. The ends lost 0 bases at V and 3 bases at J; junction bases unmatched: 6. The germline V gene has CDR1 SGHNT and CDR2 YYREEE (reference sequence). This CDR3 has 15 residues. The CDR3 nucleotides are TGTGCCAGCAGCTTGGCGTGGGGGGGTGACTACGAGCAGTACTTC. Its protein is CASSLAWGGDYEQYF.

The chain has TRBV5-5 and TRBJ2-3; 10 nucleotides align to TRBD1. Germline lookup yields CDR1 SGHKS and CDR2 YYEKEE (reference sequence). J gave up 11 bases and V 0 bases, and 9 bases lay outside the gene matches. This CDR3 has 15 residues. The CDR3 sequence: CASSLDGTGVGVQYF. The CDR3 nucleotides are TGTGCCAGCAGCTTGGATGGGACAGGGGTGGGGGTGCAGTATTTT.

Remarks on this clone: The identical CDR3 is also encoded by other nucleotide sequences in the sample. The chain couples TRBV19 to TRBJ2-7; D gene ambiguous. CDR3 length: 13 amino acids. Germline V gives CDR1 LNHDA, CDR2 SQIVND (reference sequence). V dropped 4 bases and J dropped 0 bases, with 7 bases sitting between them. In DNA form, the CDR3 reads TGTGCCAGTAGTACAGGTAGCTCCTACGAGCAGTACTTC. It specifies CASSTGSSYEQYF.

To note about this clone: One end of the junction does not line up with germline, which may come from a read error. This chain joins TRBV30 and TRBJ2-1, with D possibly being TRBD2 (6 bases). The germline V gene has CDR1 GTSNPN and CDR2 SVGIG (reference sequence). This CDR3 region has 12 residues. The CDR3 coding sequence is TGTGCCTGGTTGGGAGGCACCGATGAGCGGTTCTTC. This sequence encodes CAWLGGTDERFF.

The rearrangement links TRBV30 to TRBJ2-5; D perhaps matches TRBD2 (6 bases). This CDR3 contains 12 residues. Trimming removed 4 bases from V and 11 bases from J, with 17 bases in between. The germline CDR1 and CDR2 sequences are GTSNPN and SVGIG (reference sequence). In DNA, the CDR3 is TGTGCCTGGAAGGGAGGAGAGACGGGGCAGTACTTC. Amino acid sequence: CAWKGGETGQYF.

The chain is built from TRBV19 and TRBJ1-2; D is possibly TRBD1 (5 bases). Trimming took off 5 bases at V and 7 bases at J, with 14 bases between the two ends. CDR3 length equals 13 residues. In germline, CDR1 is LNHDA, CDR2 SQIVND (reference sequence). This CDR3 reads CASSGVPGLGYTF. For the CDR3, the DNA is TGTGCCAGTAGTGGCGTGCCAGGGCTTGGCTACACCTTC. Using reference TRBV19 and TRBJ1-2 for the parts outside the CDR3, the full variable domain is DGGITQSPKYLFRKEGQNVTLSCEQNLNHDAMYWYRQDPGQGLRLIYYSQIVNDFQKGDIAEGYSVSREKKESFPLTVTSAQKNPTAFYLCASSGVPGLGYTFGSGTRLTVV.

This chain connects TRBV14 to TRBJ2-3, with TRBD1 identical over 7 bases. V lost 6 bases and J lost 0; bases outside the gene matches: 3. CDR1 is SGHDN and CDR2 is FVKESK in the germline V gene. This CDR3 spans 14 amino acids. The CDR3 DNA reads as TGTGCCAGCAGACTGACAGGGAGCACAGATACGCAGTATTTT. It translates to CASRLTGSTDTQYF. The whole variable domain, filled in from reference TRBV14 and TRBJ2-3, reads EAGVTQFPSHSVIEKGQTVTLRCDPISGHDNLYWYRRVMGKEIKFLLHFVKESKQDESGMPNNRFLAERTGGTYSTLKVQPAELEDSGVYFCASRLTGSTDTQYFGPGTRLTVL.